The clone carrying this T cell receptor (beta chain) was detected a few times. Its antigen remains unknown. The sample contains more than one DNA sequence encoding this CDR3. This record belongs to a study of shared clonotypes between healthy human individuals. Study-level findings and limits: What rarefaction showed was incomplete sorted-subset sequencing despite large depth. The generation probabilities recorded for non-shared clonotypes fell below those of clonotypes shared by all four donors.

CDR1 and CDR2 from the germline V gene are LNHDA and SQIVND (reference sequence). The CDR3 is made up of 14 amino acids. The V segment lost 5 bases and the J segment 5 bases; nucleotides outside the gene matches: 0. Splitting of CD4+ cells produced CD45RA+ naive and CD45RA-negative memory subsets. Repertoires were generated with immunoSEQ multiplex PCR, while TCRdb's copy carries only in-frame clones and drops some. The sample comprises 950,000 to 1,300,000 clones, roughly 80% of which are singletons, and approximately 1.5% rests with the top ten. The receptor was isolated from a man younger than 30 in good health. Sequencing input: memory CD4+ T cells sorted from blood. Described subset: CD45RA-negative fraction. This chain links TRBV19 with TRBJ2-2; 12 bases align to TRBD2. The CDR3 DNA reads TGTGCCAGTAGTGGACTAGCGGGAACCGGGGAGCTGTTTTTT. It yields the protein CASSGLAGTGELFF.